One sample yielded the 23 T cell receptor beta chains listed below, sequenced in a study of Graves' ophthalmopathy and Graves' hyperthyroidism. As the template, RNA transcripts were used to amplify TCR beta CDR3 regions. Amplification began with first-round RT-PCR using HTBI primers, then second-round multiplex PCR was performed. A single record per CDR3 protein comes from TCRdb applying MiXCR to the multiplex PCR reads. The table shows 500,000 to 600,000 distinct CDR3 sequences, with about 40% occurring only once. Source material: peripheral blood or thyroid tissue (not recorded which). The receptors here all came from an adult man with Graves' hyperthyroidism.

Concerning this clonotype itself: A much larger clone differs from this one at a single base, so this may be a read error. V usage is TRBV19 and J usage is TRBJ1-5; D is possibly TRBD1 (6 bases). This CDR3 region has 14 residues. Trimming stripped 4 bases from V and 5 bases from J, with 12 bases between. Germline loops: CDR1 LNHDA, CDR2 SQIVND (reference sequence). CDR3 nucleotide sequence: TGTGCCAGTAGTACCCGAACAGGGTATCAGCCCCAGCATTTT. Encoded protein: CASSTRTGYQPQHF.

The chain employs TRBV6-6 and TRBJ2-5, with D perhaps assigned TRBD1 or TRBD2 (5 bases each). With 6 bases removed from V and 1 base from J, the gap between germline ends came to 15 bases. Germline CDR1 reads MNHNY; CDR2 reads SVGAGI (reference sequence). The CDR3 totals 15 residues. CDR3 bases: TGTGCCAGCAGCCGAGGGGTGCAGGTCCAAGAGACCCAGTACTTC. Amino acids: CASSRGVQVQETQYF.

This clonotype was seen at least ten times. The CDR3 loop reads CASSYKGRDQPQHF. The CDR3 coding sequence is TGTGCCAGCAGTTACAAGGGTAGGGATCAGCCCCAGCATTTT. The rearrangement links TRBV6-5 to TRBJ1-5; D not resolved. The germline V gene has CDR1 MNHEY and CDR2 SVGAGI. V was trimmed by 2 bases and J by 5 bases, leaving 10 bases between them. This CDR3 is 14 amino acids long.

This clonotype has just one count. The chain links TRBV24-1 to TRBJ1-2; TRBD2 aligns across 7 bases. The J call may be faulty, since TRBJ2-1 better matches the DNA end. Germline V gene sequence: CDR1 KGHDR, CDR2 SFDVKD. The CDR3 is made up of 16 amino acids. The CDR3 here is CATSDFRTSSGNEQFF. The DNA of the CDR3 is TGTGCCACCAGTGATTTCAGGACTAGTAGTGGCAATGAGCAGTTCTTC.

In the case of this clonotype: Compared with germline, one end of the junction differs, possibly owing to a read error. The CDR3, as DNA: TGTGCCAGCAGTTACGGGAACACCGGGGAGCTGTTTTTT. Encoded protein: CASSYGNTGELFF. The chain recombines TRBV10-3 with TRBJ2-2; D call uncertain. CDR1 and CDR2 from the germline V gene are ENHRY and SYGVKD. The CDR3 spans 13 residues.

The rearrangement uses TRBV20-1 and TRBJ1-5, with D perhaps matching TRBD1 (6 bases). The CDR3 totals 13 residues. The V end lost 3 bases, the J end lost 3 bases, and 9 bases lay between the germline ends. From germline, CDR1 is DFQATT and CDR2 SNEGSKA (reference sequence). CDR3 nucleotides: TGCAGTGCTAGTACAGGGAACAATCAGCCCCAGCATTTT. Encoded protein: CSASTGNNQPQHF.

V is TRBV2 and J is TRBJ2-7, with 12 bases identical to TRBD2. The CDR3 spans 15 residues. The germline gives CDR1 SNHLY, CDR2 FYNNEI. The J segment lost 2 bases and the V segment lost 7 bases, leaving 6 bases of the junction unmatched. CDR3 region: CASIGASGGAYEQYF. CDR3 sequence (DNA): TGTGCCAGCATAGGTGCTAGCGGGGGGGCCTACGAGCAGTACTTC.

This clonotype was recorded at least ten times. The chain employs TRBV20-1 and TRBJ2-7; the match to TRBD1 covers 10 bases. Trimming removed 5 bases from V and 4 bases from J; junction bases left unmatched: 8. The CDR3 has 14 amino acids. Germline CDR1 and CDR2: DFQATT and SNEGSKA (reference sequence). The CDR3 sequence is CSAGSDRGVYEQYF. The CDR3 bases are TGCAGTGCTGGCTCGGACAGGGGGGTTTACGAGCAGTACTTC.

This chain uses TRBV6-5 with TRBJ1-2; TRBD1 aligns across 9 bases. Germline V gene sequence: CDR1 MNHEY, CDR2 SVGAGI. V trimming: 0 bases; J trimming: 0 bases; junction bases outside the gene matches: 8. This CDR3 contains 18 residues. The CDR3 region has the DNA TGTGCCAGCAGTTACTCGGGGACAGGGCGTAGAGCTAACTATGGCTACACCTTC. It is translated as CASSYSGTGRRANYGYTF.

The sample holds many counts of this clonotype. CDR3 sequence: CASSPDRVVGYTF. For the CDR3, the DNA is TGTGCCAGCAGTCCTGACAGGGTTGTTGGCTACACCTTC. This chain joins TRBV12-3 or TRBV12-4 and TRBJ1-2; 7 positions agree with TRBD1. V lost 5 bases to trimming and J lost 7 bases; unmatched junction nucleotides: 7. The CDR3 contains 13 residues.

The chain recombines TRBV19 with TRBJ2-7; the match to TRBD1 covers 7 bases. J lost 6 bases, V lost 3 bases, and 8 bases had no gene match. Germline CDR1 LNHDA, CDR2 SQIVND (reference sequence). The CDR3 runs to 14 residues. The CDR3, as DNA: TGTGCCAGTAGTATTTCCGAGGGGACAGTCGAGCAGTACTTC. Its translation: CASSISEGTVEQYF.

This sequence joins TRBV2 and TRBJ1-4, with 9 bases fitting TRBD1. This CDR3 has 15 residues. Germline values: CDR1 SNHLY, CDR2 FYNNEI. Trimming at V came to 6 bases and at J to 10 bases, leaving 12 bases not matched to a gene. The CDR3 spells CASRTSGTGLGKLFF. Written as DNA, the CDR3 is TGTGCCAGCAGAACCTCCGGGACAGGGCTAGGAAAACTGTTTTTT. The whole variable domain, filled in from reference TRBV2 and TRBJ1-4, reads EPEVTQTPSHQVTQMGQEVILRCVPISNHLYFYWYRQILGQKVEFLVSFYNNEISEKSEIFDDQFSVERPDGSNFTLKIRSTKLEDSAMYFCASRTSGTGLGKLFFGSGTQLSVL.

The chain joins TRBV29-1 to TRBJ1-4, with a tentative D call TRBD1 (5 bases). Germline V CDR1 and CDR2: SQVTM, ANQGSEA. This CDR3 contains 14 residues. Trimming took 0 bases from V and 4 from J, leaving 9 bases between them. The CDR3, as DNA: TGCAGCGTTGAAGATCATGGGGGTAATGAAAAACTGTTTTTT. Its translation: CSVEDHGGNEKLFF.

The genes are TRBV2 and TRBJ2-7, with 10 bases identical to TRBD2. Germline trimming cut 6 bases from V and 5 bases from J; bases unmatched to any gene: 10. This CDR3 contains 15 residues. Germline CDR1 SNHLY, CDR2 FYNNEI. The CDR3: CASRESGGAFHEQYF. CDR3 DNA: TGTGCCAGCAGAGAGAGCGGGGGGGCCTTTCACGAGCAGTACTTC. Full variable domain (rest looked up from reference TRBV2 and TRBJ2-7): EPEVTQTPSHQVTQMGQEVILRCVPISNHLYFYWYRQILGQKVEFLVSFYNNEISEKSEIFDDQFSVERPDGSNFTLKIRSTKLEDSAMYFCASRESGGAFHEQYFGPGTRLTVT.

V usage is TRBV5-4 and J usage is TRBJ1-4; D gene ambiguous. This CDR3 contains 15 residues. From germline, CDR1 is SGHNT and CDR2 YYREEE (reference sequence). V was cut by 2 bases and J by 8 bases, with 16 bases left in between. The CDR3 nucleotides are TGTGCCAGCAGCTTTTGGGGAGATCTGCCCGAAAAACTGTTTTTT. This encodes CASSFWGDLPEKLFF.

This clonotype was detected many times. V usage is TRBV6-6 and J usage is TRBJ1-2; tentatively, D is TRBD1 (6 bases). Germline-derived CDR1 and CDR2 are MNHNY and SVGAGI (reference sequence). V dropped 2 bases and J dropped 4 bases, with 11 bases sitting between them. The CDR3 has 14 residues. CDR3 bases: TGTGCCAGCAGTTACAGGACAGAAAGCTATGGCTACACCTTC. It yields the protein CASSYRTESYGYTF.

The chain joins TRBV20-1 to TRBJ2-3, with 7 bases lining up with TRBD2. V lost 6 bases and J lost 6; bases outside the gene matches: 9. Germline lookup yields CDR1 DFQATT and CDR2 SNEGSKA (reference sequence). This CDR3 spans 13 amino acids. The CDR3 loop reads CSAKGGALDTQYF. In nucleotides, the CDR3 is TGCAGTGCAAAGGGAGGGGCCCTTGATACGCAGTATTTT.

This clonotype was observed a handful of times. The rearrangement uses TRBV7-9 and TRBJ1-5, with D uncertain. The CDR3 extends over 14 amino acids. Trimming took 8 bases from V and 0 from J, leaving 11 bases between them. Per the germline V gene, CDR1 is SEHNR and CDR2 is FQNEAQ (reference sequence). The CDR3 region is CASSPTNSNQPQHF. CDR3 DNA: TGTGCCAGCTCACCCACTAATAGCAATCAGCCCCAGCATTTT.

This clonotype was observed at least ten times. The V and J genes are TRBV10-3 and TRBJ1-3, with 9 bases lining up with TRBD1. The J segment lost 2 bases and the V segment lost 11 bases, leaving 4 bases of the junction unmatched. Germline CDR1 ENHRY, CDR2 SYGVKD. The CDR3 consists of 13 residues. CDR3 DNA sequence: TGTGCCGCCACAGGGGGCCCTGGAAACACCATATATTTT. Translation gives CAATGGPGNTIYF.

This clonotype appeared many times. The chain uses TRBV7-9 and TRBJ1-1, with D unclear. The CDR3 spans 13 residues. V lost 3 bases, J lost 1 base, and 6 bases lay in between. Germline V gene sequence: CDR1 SEHNR, CDR2 FQNEAQ (reference sequence). CDR3 region: CASSLSWNTEAFF. DNA for the CDR3: TGTGCCAGCAGCTTGAGCTGGAACACTGAAGCTTTCTTT.

With respect to this clonotype: A read error may produce the germline difference seen at one junction end. This rearrangement joins TRBV6-6 to TRBJ2-7, with 11 nucleotides matching TRBD2. Per germline, CDR1 MNHNY and CDR2 SVGAGI (reference sequence). The CDR3 spans 15 residues. CDR3 region: CASRGETSGIYEQCF. The DNA of the CDR3 is TGTGCCAGCAGGGGGGAGACTAGCGGGATTTACGAGCAGTGCTTC.

The chain carries TRBV9 and TRBJ2-2, with a possible D match to TRBD2 (6 bases). The length of the CDR3 is 16 residues. Trimming stripped 4 bases from V and 1 base from J, with 14 bases between. Germline CDR1 and CDR2: SGDLS and YYNGEE. The CDR3 coding sequence is TGTGCCAGCAGCCCCGGAGGGCCCCAGAACACCGGGGAGCTGTTTTTT. It yields the protein CASSPGGPQNTGELFF.

V is TRBV25-1 and J is TRBJ2-1; 12 bases are a match to TRBD2. V shed 5 bases and J 7 bases; nucleotides not matched to a gene: 3. Germline CDR1 reads MGHDK; CDR2 reads SYGVNS. The CDR3 extends over 14 amino acids. DNA of the CDR3: TGTGCCAGCAGTCTAGCGGGAGGGATAAATGAGCAGTTCTTC. Translated: CASSLAGGINEQFF.